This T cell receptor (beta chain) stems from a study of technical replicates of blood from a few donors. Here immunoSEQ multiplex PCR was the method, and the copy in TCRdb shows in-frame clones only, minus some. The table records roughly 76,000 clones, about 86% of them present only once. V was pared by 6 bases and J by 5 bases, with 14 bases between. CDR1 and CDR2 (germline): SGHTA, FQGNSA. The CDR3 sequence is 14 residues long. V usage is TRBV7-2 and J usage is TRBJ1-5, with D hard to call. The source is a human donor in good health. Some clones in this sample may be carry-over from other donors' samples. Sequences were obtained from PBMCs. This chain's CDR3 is CASSPRRGDQPQHF. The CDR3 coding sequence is TGTGCCAGCAGTCCTCGACGGGGTGATCAGCCCCAGCATTTT.